Listed below are T cell receptor beta chains from one sample, sequenced in a study of cytomegalovirus exposure and HLA in healthy donors. TCRdb keeps only in-frame clones here, not all; method: immunoSEQ multiplex PCR. This sample's table has some 89,000 clones. Input material: PBMCs. These receptors all come from a young woman in good health and CMV-seronegative. The CDR3 runs from the conserved cysteine through the conserved F or W. The D gene is left open where the match is weak.

j_call	d_call	v_call	cdr3_aa	cdr3_nt
TRBJ2-1	TRBD1	TRBV6-6	CASSPRTGVSNEQFF	TGTGCCAGCAGTCCTAGGACAGGGGTAAGCAATGAGCAGTTCTTC
TRBJ1-4	NA	TRBV5-1	CASSFGRAQEKLFF	TGCGCCAGCAGCTTCGGCAGGGCGCAGGAAAAACTGTTTTTT
TRBJ2-3	TRBD2	TRBV19	CASSSGGGRYTDTQYF	TGTGCCAGTAGTAGCGGGGGGGGCCGCTACACAGATACGCAGTATTTT
TRBJ1-1	TRBD1	TRBV10-3	CAISNRQGSEAFF	TGTGCCATCAGTAATCGACAGGGTTCTGAAGCTTTCTTT
TRBJ2-5	NA	TRBV7-9	CASSLELTEEETQYF	TGTGCCAGCAGCTTAGAGTTGACTGAAGAGGAGACCCAGTACTTC
TRBJ1-3	TRBD1	TRBV9	CASSERQGPAGNTIYF	TGTGCCAGCAGCGAGCGACAGGGACCGGCTGGAAACACCATATATTTT
TRBJ2-7	TRBD2	TRBV28	CASSLKRGGQRDPYF	TGTGCCAGCAGTTTAAAGCGCGGTGGGCAGCGGGACCCGTACTTC
TRBJ1-2	NA	TRBV9	CASSVGQLDYTF	TGTGCCAGCAGCGTAGGACAGTTGGACTACACCTTC
TRBJ2-7	NA	TRBV6-5	CASSQQGREQYF	TGTGCCAGCAGTCAACAGGGAAGGGAGCAGTACTTC
TRBJ2-2	TRBD2	TRBV11-2	CASRYRGGAMNTGELFF	TGTGCCAGCAGATACCGCGGGGGGGCTATGAACACCGGGGAGCTGTTTTTT
TRBJ2-5	TRBD1	TRBV19	CASSIDQGAGETQYF	TGTGCCAGTAGTATAGATCAGGGGGCCGGGGAGACCCAGTACTTC
TRBJ1-2	TRBD1	TRBV11-2	CASSRLGQGDYGYTF	TGTGCCAGCAGCAGGTTGGGACAGGGCGACTATGGCTACACCTTC
TRBJ1-2	TRBD1	TRBV11-2	CASSAGTAEGYTF	TGTGCCAGCAGCGCCGGGACAGCGGAAGGCTACACCTTC
TRBJ2-5	NA	TRBV27	CASSLEPQETQYF	TGTGCCAGCAGTCTAGAACCCCAAGAGACCCAGTACTTC
TRBJ2-5	NA	TRBV11-2	CASSPAGAGAAKETQYF	TGTGCCAGCAGCCCGGCGGGGGCAGGGGCAGCGAAAGAGACCCAGTACTTC
TRBJ1-5	NA	TRBV19	CASSIAPHREGGNQPQHF	TGTGCCAGTAGTATAGCCCCTCACAGGGAAGGGGGCAATCAGCCCCAGCATTTT
TRBJ1-1	TRBD1	TRBV2	CATNRGVAEAFF	TGTGCCACCAACAGGGGCGTCGCTGAAGCTTTCTTT
TRBJ2-7	TRBD1	TRBV29-1	CSAMGQGEYEQYF	TGCAGCGCCATGGGACAGGGGGAGTACGAGCAGTACTTC
TRBJ2-1	TRBD2	TRBV11-3	CASSPQGLAGEEQFF	TGTGCCAGCAGCCCCCAGGGCCTAGCGGGGGAGGAGCAGTTCTTC
TRBJ1-1	TRBD1	TRBV2	CASSPGQGGNTEAFF	TGTGCCAGCAGTCCTGGACAGGGAGGGAACACTGAAGCTTTCTTT
TRBJ2-1	TRBD1	TRBV27	CASSAYGTGYNEQFF	TGTGCCAGCAGTGCATACGGGACAGGGTATAATGAGCAGTTCTTC
TRBJ1-2	TRBD1	TRBV6-5	CASSIDREYGYTF	TGTGCCAGCAGTATAGACAGGGAATATGGCTACACCTTC
TRBJ2-2	TRBD1	TRBV4-1	CASSLLTGTGELFF	TGCGCCAGCAGCCTCCTGACAGGGACCGGGGAGCTGTTTTTT
TRBJ1-4	NA	TRBV7-2	CASSQRGMANEKLFF	TGTGCCAGCAGTCAGCGGGGGATGGCTAATGAAAAACTGTTTTTT
TRBJ2-7	TRBD2	TRBV4-2	CASSHGLAGGSPLGEQYF	TGTGCCAGCAGCCACGGACTAGCGGGGGGGAGTCCCCTCGGCGAGCAGTACTTC
TRBJ2-6	NA	TRBV29-1	CSVTETGANVLTF	TGCAGCGTTACAGAGACTGGGGCCAACGTCCTGACTTTC
TRBJ1-2	TRBD1	TRBV6-6	CASSYNPGQGFYGYTF	TGTGCCAGCAGTTACAATCCGGGACAGGGGTTCTATGGCTACACCTTC
TRBJ2-1	TRBD2	TRBV5-1	CASSPRLANYNEQFF	TGCGCCAGCAGCCCCCGACTAGCGAATTACAATGAGCAGTTCTTC
TRBJ1-4	TRBD1	TRBV19	CARRRTGETNEKLFF	TGTGCCAGACGCAGGACAGGGGAAACTAATGAAAAACTGTTTTTT
TRBJ1-2	NA	TRBV27	CASSPSSLYGYTF	TGTGCCAGCAGTCCCTCCTCCCTCTATGGCTACACCTTC
TRBJ2-7	NA	TRBV7-2	CASSLGTDRYEQYF	TGTGCCAGCAGCTTAGGGACAGACCGCTACGAGCAGTACTTC
TRBJ2-3	NA	TRBV7-2	CASSLGETTTDTQYF	TGTGCCAGCAGCTTAGGAGAGACTACCACAGATACGCAGTATTTT
TRBJ2-7	TRBD2	TRBV5-1	CASSESGGQYF	TGCGCCAGCAGTGAGTCGGGGGGGCAGTACTTC
TRBJ2-7	NA	TRBV21-1	CASSARDRGHEQYF	TGTGCCAGCAGCGCCCGGGACAGGGGTCACGAGCAGTACTTC
TRBJ2-7	NA	TRBV19	CASSIPGIAYEQYF	TGTGCCAGTAGTATCCCAGGCATCGCCTACGAGCAGTACTTC
TRBJ1-2	TRBD1	TRBV11-2	CASSPPGGTGSYGYTF	TGTGCCAGCAGCCCTCCCGGGGGGACAGGGTCTTATGGCTACACCTTC
TRBJ2-1	TRBD2	TRBV4-2	CASSQELAGEDEQFF	TGTGCCAGCAGCCAAGAACTAGCGGGAGAGGATGAGCAGTTCTTC
TRBJ2-6	NA	TRBV5-1	CASSFPREMSLSGANVLTF	TGCGCCAGCAGCTTCCCTAGGGAGATGAGCCTCTCTGGGGCCAACGTCCTGACTTTC
TRBJ2-7	TRBD1	TRBV28	CASLPGGATFHEQYF	TGTGCCAGCCTCCCAGGGGGCGCGACATTCCACGAGCAGTACTTC
TRBJ2-5	NA	TRBV11-2	CASSLASGETQYF	TGTGCCAGCAGCTTAGCCAGCGGAGAGACCCAGTACTTC
TRBJ2-7	NA	TRBV2	CASSESYLEQYF	TGTGCCAGCAGTGAAAGCTACCTCGAGCAGTACTTC
TRBJ2-7	TRBD1	TRBV19	CASSPRDRGDYEQYF	TGTGCCAGTAGTCCCCGGGACAGGGGAGACTACGAGCAGTACTTC
TRBJ1-3	TRBD1	TRBV15	CATSRGDRGYGGNTIYF	TGTGCCACCAGCAGAGGGGACAGGGGGTATGGTGGAAACACCATATATTTT
TRBJ1-6	NA	TRBV27	CASSLGGIGSPLHF	TGTGCCAGCAGTTTAGGAGGGATTGGGTCACCCCTCCACTTT
TRBJ2-7	TRBD2	TRBV5-1	CASSSTSGLAYEQYF	TGCGCCAGCAGCTCGACTAGCGGGTTAGCCTACGAGCAGTACTTC
TRBJ1-6	TRBD1	TRBV9	CASSVDRGRSPLHF	TGTGCCAGCAGCGTTGACAGGGGGCGTTCACCCCTCCACTTT
TRBJ2-3	TRBD2	TRBV7-9	CASSFGGGITDTQYF	TGTGCCAGCAGCTTCGGGGGAGGGATAACAGATACGCAGTATTTT
TRBJ1-5	NA	TRBV6-5	CASTANSGAIQIQHF	TGTGCCAGCACTGCCAATTCAGGCGCCATACAGATCCAGCATTTT
TRBJ2-2	TRBD1	TRBV9	CASSTGQYTGELFF	TGTGCCAGCAGCACGGGACAGTACACCGGGGAGCTGTTTTTT
TRBJ2-1	TRBD2	TRBV11-2	CASSPGSGRGQFF	TGTGCCAGCAGCCCGGGGAGTGGGAGGGGGCAGTTCTTC
TRBJ2-2	NA	TRBV5-1	CASSLFSGTPTGELFF	TGCGCCAGCAGCTTATTCTCTGGGACTCCTACCGGGGAGCTGTTTTTT
TRBJ1-2	TRBD1	TRBV2	CASSLRTGLGYTF	TGTGCCAGCAGTTTAAGGACAGGGCTTGGCTACACCTTC
TRBJ1-2	TRBD1	TRBV29-1	CSVYPGTGGDGYTF	TGCAGCGTATATCCTGGGACAGGGGGAGATGGCTACACCTTC
TRBJ1-2	TRBD1	TRBV9	CASSPRTGGIYGYTF	TGTGCCAGCAGCCCCCGGACAGGGGGCATCTATGGCTACACCTTC